This TCR beta chain derives from a study of PD-L1 blockade in urothelial cancer. About the research overall: T cells numbered a median of 141,255 in the blood samples.

The length of the CDR3 is 16 residues. Trimming took 0 bases from V and 10 from J; bases not matched to a gene: 9. CDR1 is SGHRS, CDR2 YFSETQ, per germline. The time point: peripheral blood 6 weeks after treatment start. Profiled with immunoSEQ multiplex PCR; TCRdb holds only in-frame clones, not every one. This table holds about 38,000 clones, 86% found once. The chain carries TRBV5-1 and TRBJ1-6, with 8 bases aligning to TRBD1. The TCR originated in a man in his 60s with urothelial cancer. This sample comprised PBMCs, obtained around atezolizumab (anti-PD-L1) treatment. Here the CDR3 DNA reads TGCGCCAGCAGCTTGGGCCAGGGGGCAGGTGACTCACCCCTCCACTTT. Its translation: CASSLGQGAGDSPLHF.